This note documents a single TCR beta chain sequence. The antigen is not known. The CDR3 length is 14 residues. V shed 5 bases and J shed 5 bases, with 15 bases lying between them. In germline, CDR1 is LGHDT, CDR2 YNNKEL (reference sequence). Generated by immunoSEQ multiplex PCR, the TCRdb table keeps only in-frame clones and is missing some. The sample consists of 120,000 to 150,000 clones, around 90% of them appearing once. The data stem from a study of T cell responses to AZD1222 COVID-19 vaccine. Findings of the study overall: Spike regions recognized by vaccine-associated CD4 TCRs spanned the protein, led by 160-218 and 743-854. Reports indicate that nearly half of spike-specific TCRs are directed at unmutated variant regions. Donors were mostly white British, more females; clonal diversity possibly underestimated.

The sequences come from peripheral blood, collected on day 0 of AZD1222 vaccination. The receptor was isolated from an adult in good health. The gene calls are TRBV3-1 (or the pseudogene TRBV3-2) and TRBJ1-1, with D possibly matching TRBD1 (6 bases). The CDR3, as DNA: TGTGCCAGCAGCTATCACAGGGAAAGGACTGAAGCTTTCTTT. Residues: CASSYHRERTEAFF.